This T cell receptor (beta chain) was sequenced in a study of CD8 T cells in ankylosing spondylitis. Study outcomes and limitations: Peripheral blood held disease-linked clones only at relatively low frequency, and these were CD8+. According to the report, clones linked to the disease were significantly enriched in matched synovial fluid samples taken from ankylosing spondylitis patients. What seemed typical of ankylosing spondylitis blood was a TCR beta motif built from 7 or 8 highly homologous variants.

A word on this clonotype: Its antigen remains unidentified.

The CDR3 consists of 18 residues. CDR1 SGHRS and CDR2 YFSETQ come from the germline V gene. Trimming took off 3 bases at V and 2 bases at J, with 21 bases between the two ends. Generation of TCR beta libraries employed quantitative 5'-RACE incorporating molecular barcodes. MiXCR was run by TCRdb on the 5' RACE reads, yielding one entry per CDR3 protein. The sample yields about 700,000 distinct CDR3 sequences, around 19% seen once. The chain has TRBV5-1 and TRBJ2-1; maybe TRBD1 (5 bases). The specimen was blood, either unsorted or a sorted T cell fraction (not recorded which). This TCR was recovered from a male donor with ankylosing spondylitis. The CDR3: CASSSNKRQTGTYNEQFF. As DNA, the CDR3 is TGCGCCAGCAGCTCCAACAAACGACAGACTGGAACCTACAATGAGCAGTTCTTC.